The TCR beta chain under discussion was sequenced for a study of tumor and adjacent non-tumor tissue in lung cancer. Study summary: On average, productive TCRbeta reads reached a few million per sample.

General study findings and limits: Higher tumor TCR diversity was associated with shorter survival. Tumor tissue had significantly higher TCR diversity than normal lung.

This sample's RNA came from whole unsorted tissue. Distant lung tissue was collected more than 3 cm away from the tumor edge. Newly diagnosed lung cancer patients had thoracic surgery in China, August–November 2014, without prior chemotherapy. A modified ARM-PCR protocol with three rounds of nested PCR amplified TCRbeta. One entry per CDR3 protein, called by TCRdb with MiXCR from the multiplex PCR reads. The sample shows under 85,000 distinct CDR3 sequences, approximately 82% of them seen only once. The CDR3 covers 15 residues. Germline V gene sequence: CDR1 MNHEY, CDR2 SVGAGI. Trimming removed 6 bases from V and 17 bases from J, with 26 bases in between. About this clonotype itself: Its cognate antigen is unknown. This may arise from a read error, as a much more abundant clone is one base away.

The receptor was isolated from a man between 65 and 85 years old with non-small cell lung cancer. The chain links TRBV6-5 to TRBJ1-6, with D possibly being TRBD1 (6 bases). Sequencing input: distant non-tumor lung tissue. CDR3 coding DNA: TGTGCCAGCAGAACCCACCGGGACAAAAATTCACACTTCCACTTT. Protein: CASRTHRDKNSHFHF.